This passage covers 26 T cell receptor beta chains from one sample sequenced in a study of blood T cell repertoires in COVID-19. Using immunoSEQ multiplex PCR, the repertoire was profiled, and TCRdb retains in-frame clones only, with some absent. The table has 250,000 to 300,000 clones, around 89% seen once; the top ten hold under 15%. The sample taken for sequencing was peripheral blood. Every receptor here comes from a woman in her sixties with acute or convalescent COVID-19.

The gene calls are TRBV5-4 and TRBJ1-1; the match to TRBD1 covers 9 bases. The CDR3 totals 15 residues. Trimming took 0 bases from V and 4 from J; bases not matched to a gene: 4. Germline CDR1 reads SGHNT; CDR2 reads YYREEE (reference sequence). The CDR3 nucleotides are TGTGCCAGCAGCTTGGAGGGGACAGGGATCACTGAAGCTTTCTTT. Residues: CASSLEGTGITEAFF.

The CDR3 sequence is CASTGGYEQYF. The CDR3 DNA reads as TGTGCCAGTACCGGGGGCTACGAGCAGTACTTC. The rearrangement uses TRBV19 and TRBJ2-7; TRBD2 is a possible D gene (6 bases). This CDR3 has 11 residues. Germline V CDR1 and CDR2: LNHDA, SQIVND (reference sequence). V lost 7 bases and J 3 bases, leaving 7 bases between the germline ends.

The chain joins TRBV28 to TRBJ1-3, with a weak D call TRBD1 (5 bases). CDR1 and CDR2 from the germline V gene are MDHEN and SYDVKM. The CDR3 spans 15 residues. The V end was cut by 5 bases, the J end by 2 bases, with 13 bases between. The CDR3 spells CASSRGSSPGNTIYF. For the CDR3, the DNA is TGTGCCAGCAGTCGGGGGTCCTCACCTGGAAACACCATATATTTT.

The genes are TRBV9 and TRBJ1-1; 9 positions match TRBD1. J was trimmed by 1 base and V by 0 bases; bases with no gene match: 4. The germline gives CDR1 SGDLS, CDR2 YYNGEE. This CDR3 contains 16 residues. CDR3 in DNA: TGTGCCAGCAGCGTAGGGCCGGGACAGGGGAACACTGAAGCTTTCTTT. This encodes CASSVGPGQGNTEAFF.

V and J are TRBV5-6 and TRBJ1-1; D is ambiguous. CDR1 SGHDT and CDR2 YYEEEE come from the germline V gene. Trimming stripped 0 bases from V and 4 bases from J, with 7 bases between. CDR3 length: 13 amino acids. The CDR3 reads CASSLAAVTEAFF. The CDR3 bases are TGTGCCAGCAGCTTGGCCGCGGTCACTGAAGCTTTCTTT.

The chain employs TRBV27 and TRBJ1-6; D may be TRBD1 (5 bases). Germline loops: CDR1 MNHEY, CDR2 SMNVEV (reference sequence). CDR3 size: 17 residues. V was clipped by 6 bases and J by 9 bases, with 24 bases between them. CDR3 protein: CASSLQGSLTSGSPLHF. CDR3 nucleotides: TGTGCCAGCAGCCTCCAGGGATCTTTAACCTCAGGTTCACCCCTCCACTTT.

This chain joins TRBV7-3 and TRBJ2-5, with D possibly being TRBD2 (7 bases). V lost 7 bases and J lost 5, with 23 bases in between. Germline CDR1 and CDR2: SGHTA and FQGTGA. CDR3 length equals 16 residues. CDR3 nucleotide sequence: TGTGCCAGCACCGACCGCTTCGGGGGGCGGGATGAGACCCAGTACTTC. Residues: CASTDRFGGRDETQYF.

The rearrangement joins TRBV30 to TRBJ2-2, with TRBD2 matching over 9 bases. The CDR3 totals 14 residues. Per germline, CDR1 GTSNPN and CDR2 SVGIG (reference sequence). Trimming at V came to 3 bases and at J to 5 bases, leaving 4 bases not matched to a gene. The CDR3 region is CAWRAGGPTGELFF. CDR3 in DNA: TGTGCCTGGAGGGCGGGAGGGCCAACCGGGGAGCTGTTTTTT.

The chain is built from TRBV7-2 and TRBJ1-4; D is possibly TRBD1 (6 bases). V lost 5 bases and J lost 4, with 14 bases in between. CDR1 is SGHTA, CDR2 FQGNSA, per germline. The CDR3 runs 15 residues. The CDR3 DNA is TGTGCCAGCAGCACGGACAGCGGTGGTAATGAAAAACTGTTTTTT. It translates to CASSTDSGGNEKLFF.

The chain combines TRBV4-1 with TRBJ1-4, with a tentative D call TRBD1 (5 bases). V was pared by 4 bases and J by 0 bases, with 9 bases between. CDR1 and CDR2 (germline): MGHRA, YSYEKL. The CDR3 is 15 residues long. The CDR3 sequence: CASSPGPATNEKLFF. The CDR3 DNA follows: TGCGCCAGCAGCCCAGGGCCTGCAACTAATGAAAAACTGTTTTTT.

The chain combines TRBV19 with TRBJ1-2, with 9 nucleotides matching TRBD1. From germline, CDR1 is LNHDA and CDR2 SQIVND (reference sequence). The ends lost 7 bases at V and 7 bases at J; junction bases unmatched: 7. The CDR3 is 13 amino acids. CDR3 in DNA: TGTGCCAGTACCAGGGACAGGGAGTCTGGCTACACCTTC. Its translation: CASTRDRESGYTF. The whole variable domain, filled in from reference TRBV19 and TRBJ1-2, reads DGGITQSPKYLFRKEGQNVTLSCEQNLNHDAMYWYRQDPGQGLRLIYYSQIVNDFQKGDIAEGYSVSREKKESFPLTVTSAQKNPTAFYLCASTRDRESGYTFGSGTRLTVV.

V usage is TRBV5-1 and J usage is TRBJ1-1; 7 nucleotides agree with TRBD1. The CDR3 covers 13 residues. CDR1 and CDR2 (germline): SGHRS, YFSETQ. V lost 6 bases, J lost 5 bases, and 7 bases stayed unmatched. This CDR3 reads CASTQQGSTEAFF. Here the CDR3 DNA reads TGCGCCAGCACCCAACAGGGGAGTACTGAAGCTTTCTTT. The full variable domain, its missing parts supplied by reference TRBV5-1 and TRBJ1-1, is KAGVTQTPRYLIKTRGQQVTLSCSPISGHRSVSWYQQTPGQGLQFLFEYFSETQRNKGNFPGRFSGRQFSNSRSEMNVSTLELGDSALYLCASTQQGSTEAFFGQGTRLTVV.

The gene calls are TRBV6-2 or TRBV6-3 and TRBJ2-3; 15 nucleotides align to TRBD2. The germline CDR1 and CDR2 sequences are MNHEY and SVGEGT. J gave up 8 bases and V 2 bases, and 8 bases lay outside the gene matches. This CDR3 comprises 17 residues. This CDR3 is CASSYLGLAGGRGTQYF. The CDR3 nucleotides read TGTGCCAGCAGTTACCTAGGACTAGCGGGAGGGAGGGGTACGCAGTATTTT.

The chain recombines TRBV10-3 with TRBJ2-3; D call uncertain. V lost 3 bases and J lost 4, with 8 bases in between. The V gene's germline CDR1 is ENHRY and CDR2 SYGVKD. CDR3 length: 13 residues. CDR3 bases: TGTGCCATCAGTGATCGGGTGGCAGATACGCAGTATTTT. It translates to CAISDRVADTQYF.

The chain recombines TRBV4-2 with TRBJ2-3; D possibly corresponds to TRBD2 (6 bases). CDR3 length equals 16 residues. From germline, CDR1 is LGHNA and CDR2 YNFKEQ. Trimming shortened V by 1 base and J by 0 bases, and 11 bases separated the two germline ends. CDR3 loop: CASSQAVTSSTDTQYF. CDR3 bases: TGTGCCAGCAGCCAAGCGGTCACTAGCAGCACAGATACGCAGTATTTT.

CDR3: CALNMGTIGNEQFF. The CDR3 DNA sequence: TGTGCCTTGAATATGGGCACCATAGGCAATGAGCAGTTCTTC. The chain has TRBV30 and TRBJ2-1, with unresolved D. Per germline, CDR1 GTSNPN and CDR2 SVGIG (reference sequence). This CDR3 has 14 amino acids. Trimming took off 7 bases at V and 6 bases at J, with 19 bases between the two ends. Full variable domain (rest looked up from reference TRBV30 and TRBJ2-1): SQTIHQWPATLVQPVGSPLSLECTVEGTSNPNLYWYRQAAGRGLQLLFYSVGIGQISSEVPQNLSASRPQDRQFILSSKKLLLSDSGFYLCALNMGTIGNEQFFGPGTRLTVL.

Written as DNA, the CDR3 is TGCGCCAGCAGCTTGCAGGGGTTCGGCAATCAGCCCCAGCATTTT. Its protein product is CASSLQGFGNQPQHF. The rearrangement links TRBV5-1 to TRBJ1-5, with a possible D match to TRBD1 (6 bases). Germline loops: CDR1 SGHRS, CDR2 YFSETQ. The CDR3 extends over 15 amino acids. Deletions cut 1 base from V and 2 bases from J, with 10 bases between.

The V gene is TRBV5-1, the J gene TRBJ2-5; perhaps TRBD2 as D (6 bases). The CDR3 covers 14 residues. Germline V gene data show CDR1 as SGHRS and CDR2 as YFSETQ. V was clipped by 4 bases and J by 1 base, with 11 bases between them. CDR3 DNA sequence: TGCGCCAGCAGCCCGGGGACTGCCCAAGAGACCCAGTACTTC. Translation gives CASSPGTAQETQYF.

The rearrangement links TRBV9 to TRBJ2-3; TRBD2 matches at 8 bases. Looked up from germline, CDR1 is SGDLS and CDR2 is YYNGEE. This CDR3 has 15 amino acids. V was clipped by 1 base and J by 6 bases; unmatched bases: 7. In DNA form, the CDR3 reads TGTGCCAGCAGCGTACAGGATAGCGGGACGGATACGCAGTATTTT. This gives the protein CASSVQDSGTDTQYF.

This clone was counted a single time. The chain combines TRBV27 with TRBJ1-3, with TRBD1 matching 7 bases. Germline loops: CDR1 MNHEY, CDR2 SMNVEV (reference sequence). J gave up 3 bases and V 8 bases, and 7 bases lay outside the gene matches. This CDR3 region has 14 residues. The CDR3 reads CASSDRLNGNTIYF. CDR3 in DNA: TGTGCCAGCTCGGACAGGCTAAATGGAAACACCATATATTTT.

This clone has a count of ten or more. V gene TRBV7-6 combines with J gene TRBJ2-5, with a possible D match to TRBD2 (6 bases). The CDR3 is 15 residues long. Deletions cut 0 bases from V and 1 base from J, with 9 bases between. The germline V gene has CDR1 SGHVS and CDR2 FNYEAQ. CDR3 bases: TGTGCCAGCAGCTTAGCTGCGGGGCTCCAAGAGACCCAGTACTTC. Amino acids: CASSLAAGLQETQYF.

The CDR3 region is CASSKPRGTYNEQFF. CDR3 in DNA: TGTGCCAGCAGCAAACCTCGGGGTACCTACAATGAGCAGTTCTTC. J is TRBJ2-1 and V is TRBV21-1; TRBD2, the table's D call, lacks a check against the DNA. TRBV21-1 is termed a pseudogene. The CDR3 covers 15 residues.

The chain carries TRBV3-1 (or the pseudogene TRBV3-2) and TRBJ1-5; unclear D gene. Trimming took off 1 base at V and 9 bases at J, with 13 bases between the two ends. The germline gives CDR1 LGHDT, CDR2 YNNKEL (reference sequence). The CDR3 is 14 amino acids. CDR3 region: CASSQVEGVGPQHF. The CDR3 nucleotides read TGTGCCAGCAGCCAAGTTGAGGGTGTAGGGCCCCAGCATTTT.

This chain joins TRBV18 and TRBJ1-1, with 8 bases matching TRBD1. The trim removed 0 bases at V and 5 bases at J, leaving 2 bases unmatched. Germline-derived CDR1 and CDR2 are KGHSH and LQKENI. The CDR3 loop spans 14 amino acids. The CDR3, as DNA: TGTGCCAGCTCACCACCTACAGGGGGTACTGAAGCTTTCTTT. This encodes CASSPPTGGTEAFF.

This clone appeared a single time. V is TRBV4-3 and J is TRBJ1-4, with D possibly being TRBD1 (5 bases). Germline CDR1 and CDR2: LGHNA and YSLEER. The CDR3 sequence is 17 residues long. V was shortened by 0 bases and J by 5 bases, with 16 bases between the two germline ends. The DNA of the CDR3 is TGCGCCAGCAGCCAAGATATCGCGGGGGGGTTCAATGAAAAACTGTTTTTT. The encoded protein is CASSQDIAGGFNEKLFF.

V and J are TRBV7-3 and TRBJ2-7, with TRBD1 matching 10 bases. This CDR3 is built from 13 residues. Germline values: CDR1 SGHTA, CDR2 FQGTGA. With 8 bases clipped from V and 6 bases from J, the junction kept 7 bases outside the gene matches. The CDR3 protein is CASGSRDRGEQYF. The CDR3 nucleotides read TGTGCCAGCGGATCACGGGACAGGGGCGAGCAGTACTTC. Based on the CDR3 plus reference TRBV7-3 and TRBJ2-7, the full variable domain is GAGVSQTPSNKVTEKGKYVELRCDPISGHTALYWYRQSLGQGPEFLIYFQGTGAADDSGLPNDRFFAVRPEGSVSTLKIQRTERGDSAVYLCASGSRDRGEQYFGPGTRLTVT.